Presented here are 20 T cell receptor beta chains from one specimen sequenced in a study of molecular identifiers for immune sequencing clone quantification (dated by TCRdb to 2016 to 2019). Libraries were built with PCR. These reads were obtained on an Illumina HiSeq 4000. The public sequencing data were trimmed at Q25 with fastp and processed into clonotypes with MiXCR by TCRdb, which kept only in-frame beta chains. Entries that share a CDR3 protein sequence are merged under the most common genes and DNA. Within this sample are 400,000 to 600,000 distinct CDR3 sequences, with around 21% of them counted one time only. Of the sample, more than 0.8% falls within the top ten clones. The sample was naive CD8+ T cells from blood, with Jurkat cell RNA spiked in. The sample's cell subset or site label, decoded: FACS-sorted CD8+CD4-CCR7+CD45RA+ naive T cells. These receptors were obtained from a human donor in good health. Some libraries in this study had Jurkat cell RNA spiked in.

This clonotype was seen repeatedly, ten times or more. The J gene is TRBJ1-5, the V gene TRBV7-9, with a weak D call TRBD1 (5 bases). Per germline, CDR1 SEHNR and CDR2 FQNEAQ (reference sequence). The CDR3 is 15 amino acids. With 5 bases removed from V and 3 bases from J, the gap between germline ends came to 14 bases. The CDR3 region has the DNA TGTGCCAGCAGCGGGGACGGAGAGCCCAATCAGCCCCAGCATTTT. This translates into CASSGDGEPNQPQHF.

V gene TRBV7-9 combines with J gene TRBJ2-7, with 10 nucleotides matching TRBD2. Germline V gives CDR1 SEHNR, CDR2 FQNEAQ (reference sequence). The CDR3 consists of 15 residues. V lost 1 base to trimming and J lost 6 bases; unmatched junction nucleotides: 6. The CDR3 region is CASSLVTSGVCEQYF. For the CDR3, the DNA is TGTGCCAGCAGCTTAGTTACTAGCGGGGTCTGCGAGCAGTACTTC.

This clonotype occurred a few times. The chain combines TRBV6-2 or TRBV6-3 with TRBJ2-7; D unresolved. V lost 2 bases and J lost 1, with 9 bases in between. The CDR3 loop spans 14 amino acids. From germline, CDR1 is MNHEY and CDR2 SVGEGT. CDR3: CASSYKGSSYEQYF. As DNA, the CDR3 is TGTGCCAGCAGTTACAAGGGAAGTTCCTACGAGCAGTACTTC.

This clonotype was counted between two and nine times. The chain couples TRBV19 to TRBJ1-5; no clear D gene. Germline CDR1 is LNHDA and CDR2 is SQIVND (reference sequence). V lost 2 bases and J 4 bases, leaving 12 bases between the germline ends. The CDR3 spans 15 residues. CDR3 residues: CASSIMQAENQPQHF. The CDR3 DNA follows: TGTGCCAGTAGTATAATGCAGGCAGAGAATCAGCCCCAGCATTTT. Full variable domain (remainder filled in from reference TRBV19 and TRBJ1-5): DGGITQSPKYLFRKEGQNVTLSCEQNLNHDAMYWYRQDPGQGLRLIYYSQIVNDFQKGDIAEGYSVSREKKESFPLTVTSAQKNPTAFYLCASSIMQAENQPQHFGDGTRLSIL.

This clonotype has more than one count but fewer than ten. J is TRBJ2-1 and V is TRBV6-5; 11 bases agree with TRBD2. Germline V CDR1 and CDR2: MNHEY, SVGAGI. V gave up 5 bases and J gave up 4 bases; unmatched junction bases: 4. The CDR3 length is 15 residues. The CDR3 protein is CASSPTSGDYNEQFF. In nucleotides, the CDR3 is TGTGCCAGCAGTCCGACTAGCGGGGATTACAATGAGCAGTTCTTC.

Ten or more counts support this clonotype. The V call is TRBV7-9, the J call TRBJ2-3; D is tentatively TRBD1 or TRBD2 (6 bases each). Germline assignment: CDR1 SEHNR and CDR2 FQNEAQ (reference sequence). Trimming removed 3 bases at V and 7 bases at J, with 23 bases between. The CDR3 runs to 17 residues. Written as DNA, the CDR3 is TGTGCCAGCAGCTTTGGGGGGCCCCCCGCGCTAAAGAATACGCAGTATTTT. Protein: CASSFGGPPALKNTQYF.

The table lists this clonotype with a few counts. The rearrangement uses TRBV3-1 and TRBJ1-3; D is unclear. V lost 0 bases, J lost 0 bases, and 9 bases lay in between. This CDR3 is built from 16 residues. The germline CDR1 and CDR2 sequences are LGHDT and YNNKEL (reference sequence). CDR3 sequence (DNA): TGTGCCAGCAGCCAAGAAAAACTGCCCTCTGGAAACACCATATATTTT. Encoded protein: CASSQEKLPSGNTIYF.

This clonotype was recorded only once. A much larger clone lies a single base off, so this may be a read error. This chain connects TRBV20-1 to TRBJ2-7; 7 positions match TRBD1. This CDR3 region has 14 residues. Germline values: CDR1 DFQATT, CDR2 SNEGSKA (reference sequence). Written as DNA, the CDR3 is TGCAATGCTTTCGGGGACAGCGGCTTGTGGGAGCAGTACTTC. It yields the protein CNAFGDSGLWEQYF.

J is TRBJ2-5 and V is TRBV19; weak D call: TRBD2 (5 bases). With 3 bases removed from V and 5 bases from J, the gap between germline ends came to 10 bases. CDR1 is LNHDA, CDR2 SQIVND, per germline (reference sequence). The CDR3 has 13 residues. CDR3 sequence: CASSMRVGETQYF. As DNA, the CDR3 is TGTGCCAGTAGTATGCGGGTTGGGGAGACCCAGTACTTC.

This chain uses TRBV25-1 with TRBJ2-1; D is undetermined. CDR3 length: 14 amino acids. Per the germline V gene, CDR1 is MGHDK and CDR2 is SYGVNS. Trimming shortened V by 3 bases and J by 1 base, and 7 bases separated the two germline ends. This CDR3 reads CASSDEVSYNEQFF. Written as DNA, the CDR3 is TGTGCCAGCAGTGATGAGGTTTCCTACAATGAGCAGTTCTTC.

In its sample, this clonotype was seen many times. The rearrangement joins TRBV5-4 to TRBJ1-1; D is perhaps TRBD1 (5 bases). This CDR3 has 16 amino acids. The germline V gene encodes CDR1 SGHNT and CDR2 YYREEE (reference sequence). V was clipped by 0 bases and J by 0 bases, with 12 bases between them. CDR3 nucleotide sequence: TGTGCCAGCAGCTTGGATCCGGCAGGGATGAACACTGAAGCTTTCTTT. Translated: CASSLDPAGMNTEAFF. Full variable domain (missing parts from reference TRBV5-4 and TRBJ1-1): ETGVTQSPTHLIKTRGQQVTLRCSSQSGHNTVSWYQQALGQGPQFIFQYYREEENGRGNFPPRFSGLQFPNYSSELNVNALELDDSALYLCASSLDPAGMNTEAFFGQGTRLTVV.

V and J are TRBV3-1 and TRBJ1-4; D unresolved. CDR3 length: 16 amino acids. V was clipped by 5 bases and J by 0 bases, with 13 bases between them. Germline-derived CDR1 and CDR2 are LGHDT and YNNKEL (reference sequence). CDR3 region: CASSDGQSSTNEKLFF. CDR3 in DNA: TGTGCCAGCAGCGATGGCCAGTCCTCAACTAATGAAAAACTGTTTTTT.

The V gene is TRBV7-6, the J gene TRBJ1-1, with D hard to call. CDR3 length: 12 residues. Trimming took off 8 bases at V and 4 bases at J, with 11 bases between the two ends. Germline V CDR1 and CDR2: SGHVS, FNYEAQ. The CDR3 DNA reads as TGTGCCAGCGGCGAGGGTGGCACTGAAGCTTTCTTT. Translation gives CASGEGGTEAFF.

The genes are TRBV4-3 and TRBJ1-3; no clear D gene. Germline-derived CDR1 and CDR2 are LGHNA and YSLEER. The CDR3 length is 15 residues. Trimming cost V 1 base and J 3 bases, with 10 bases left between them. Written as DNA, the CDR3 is TGCGCCAGCAGCCAAGCGCAGTCAGTTGGAAACACCATATATTTT. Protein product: CASSQAQSVGNTIYF.

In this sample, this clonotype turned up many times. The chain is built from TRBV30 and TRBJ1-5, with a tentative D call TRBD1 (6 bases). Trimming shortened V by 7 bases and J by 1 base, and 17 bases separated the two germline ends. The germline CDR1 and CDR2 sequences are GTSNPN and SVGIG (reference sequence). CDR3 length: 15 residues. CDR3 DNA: TGTGCCTTTACTACGGGACAATCGAGCAATCAGCCCCAGCATTTT. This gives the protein CAFTTGQSSNQPQHF.

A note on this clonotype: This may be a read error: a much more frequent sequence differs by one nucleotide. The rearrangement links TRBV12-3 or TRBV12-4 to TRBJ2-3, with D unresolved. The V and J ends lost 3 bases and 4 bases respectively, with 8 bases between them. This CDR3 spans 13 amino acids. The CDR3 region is CASSFPGADTQYF. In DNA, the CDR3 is TGTGCCAGCAGTTTCCCGGGCGCAGATACGCAGTATTTT.

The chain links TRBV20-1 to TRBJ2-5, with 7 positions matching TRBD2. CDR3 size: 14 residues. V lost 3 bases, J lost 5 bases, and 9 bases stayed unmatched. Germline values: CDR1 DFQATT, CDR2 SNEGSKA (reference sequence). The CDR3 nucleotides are TGCAGTGCTAGCCGGCCGGGAGGTGGGGAGACCCAGTACTTC. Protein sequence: CSASRPGGGETQYF.

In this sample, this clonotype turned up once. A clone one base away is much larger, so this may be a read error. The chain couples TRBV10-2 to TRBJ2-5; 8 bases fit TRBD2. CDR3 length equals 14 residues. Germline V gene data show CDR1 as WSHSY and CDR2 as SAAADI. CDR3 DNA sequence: TGCGCCAGCAGTCTAGCGGGCCGCCAAGAGGCCCAGTACTTC. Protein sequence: CASSLAGRQEAQYF.

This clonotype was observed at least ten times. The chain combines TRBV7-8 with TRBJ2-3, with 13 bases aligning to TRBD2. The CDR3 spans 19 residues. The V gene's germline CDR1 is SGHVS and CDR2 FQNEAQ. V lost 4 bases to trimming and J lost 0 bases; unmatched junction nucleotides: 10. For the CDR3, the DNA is TGTGCCAGCAGCTCGCCGGGACTAGCGGGGTGGACTAGCACAGATACGCAGTATTTT. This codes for CASSSPGLAGWTSTDTQYF. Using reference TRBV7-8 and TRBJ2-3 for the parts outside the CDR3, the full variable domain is GAGVSQSPRYKVAKRGQDVALRCDPISGHVSLFWYQQALGQGPEFLTYFQNEAQLDKSGLPSDRFFAERPEGSVSTLKIQRTQQEDSAVYLCASSSPGLAGWTSTDTQYFGPGTRLTVL.

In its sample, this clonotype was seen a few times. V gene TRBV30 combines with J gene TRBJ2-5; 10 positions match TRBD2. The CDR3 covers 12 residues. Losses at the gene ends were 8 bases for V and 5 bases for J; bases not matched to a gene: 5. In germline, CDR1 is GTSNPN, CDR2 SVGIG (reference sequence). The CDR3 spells CAPGLARETQYF. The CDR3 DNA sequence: TGTGCCCCGGGACTAGCGCGGGAGACCCAGTACTTC.